This TCR beta chain was captured in a study of graft-versus-host responses after intestinal transplantation. Overall study: Multivisceral, liver-intestinal, or isolated intestinal transplants were performed in recipients. Induction with anti-thymocyte globulin, then tacrolimus and steroids for about 3 years, was given to all recipients.

Study-wide results and caveats: GvH clones occurred in recipient marrow; some first appeared in ileum or blood. An association linked early post-transplant HvG declines with peak circulating GvH clone levels.

Profiling relied on immunoSEQ multiplex PCR, and the TCRdb table lists in-frame clones only, not all of them. The table shows around 97,000 clones, with roughly 91% occurring only once. The CDR3 consists of 13 residues. The germline V gene encodes CDR1 SGHRS and CDR2 YFSETQ. With 1 base removed from V and 4 bases from J, the gap between germline ends came to 7 bases. A note on this clone: The antigen remains unidentified.

This sequence originates from a human donor who was the organ donor for an intestinal transplant. The sequences come from unstimulated CD4+ T cells sorted from spleen or lymph node cells, collected before transplant. The chain recombines TRBV5-1 with TRBJ2-3; D perhaps matches TRBD2 (6 bases). The DNA for the CDR3 is TGCGCCAGCAGCTTGCTAGCGCCAGATACGCAGTATTTT. This gives the protein CASSLLAPDTQYF.